The entry below gives a single T cell receptor (beta chain) sequence along with its context. Its specificity is not known. Germline V gene sequence: CDR1 SGHTA, CDR2 FQGNSA. The CDR3 sequence is 16 residues long. The V gene lost 1 base and the J gene lost 1 base, with 11 bases spanning the gap. The source of the sample is a study of blood T cells in healthy people across ages. General study results and limits: Samples with more naive T cells showed higher observed beta diversity. Fewer expanded clones and more diversity marked long-lived versus aged donors.

All donors came from Russia, were Caucasian and healthy, and spanned ages roughly 6 to 95. The use of a sample-barcoded 5' primer and a J-beta primer mix characterized a second PCR of 7 to 11 cycles. Any given sample supplied a minimum of 3 million CDR3-containing paired-end reads. TCRdb reprocessed the 5' RACE reads via MiXCR and lists one record per CDR3 protein. The table has fewer than 1.5 million distinct CDR3 sequences, approximately 42% seen once; the top ten hold around 8%. This clonotype was sampled from a woman aged 18-35 years in good health. The sample comprised blood. The chain links TRBV7-2 to TRBJ1-5; D unclear. The CDR3 region is CASSLGPQASNQPQHF. DNA for the CDR3: TGTGCCAGCAGCTTAGGCCCCCAAGCCAGCAATCAGCCCCAGCATTTT.